This entry describes one T cell receptor (beta chain). As yet, its antigen is unknown. Both 60 Vbeta primers and 13 Jbeta primers went into the PCR. Sequencing used immunoSEQ multiplex PCR; TCRdb keeps in-frame clones, though not all of them. Counted here are some 100,000 clones, 75% to 85% occurring once; the ten biggest clones make up about 3.1%. Germline assignment: CDR1 ENHRY and CDR2 SYGVKD. The V end was cut by 0 bases, the J end by 8 bases, with 17 bases between. This CDR3 has 16 residues. The sample belongs to a study of cytomegalovirus exposure and HLA in healthy donors. Study-wide points: The likely explanation for a cluster of highly shared sequence variants was sequencing artifact. The study had only CMV serostatus as immune exposure information. With high specificity and sensitivity, the classifier reportedly diagnosed cytomegalovirus status.

This TCR came from a male donor in good health and CMV-seropositive. The sample comprised PBMCs. V gene TRBV10-3 combines with J gene TRBJ2-1; possibly TRBD1 for D (5 bases). CDR3 residues: CAISESRPRAVDEQFF. In nucleotides, the CDR3 is TGTGCCATCAGTGAGTCGAGGCCCAGGGCGGTCGATGAGCAGTTCTTC.